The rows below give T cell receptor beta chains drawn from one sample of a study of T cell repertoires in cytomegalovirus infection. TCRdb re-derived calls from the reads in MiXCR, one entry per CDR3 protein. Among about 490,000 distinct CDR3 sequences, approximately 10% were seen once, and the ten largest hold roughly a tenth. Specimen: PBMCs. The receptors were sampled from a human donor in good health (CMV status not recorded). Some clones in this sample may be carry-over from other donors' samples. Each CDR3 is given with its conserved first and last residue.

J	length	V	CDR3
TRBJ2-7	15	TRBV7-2	CASSSGGQDPHEQYF
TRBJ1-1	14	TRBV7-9	CASSPTGFVTEAFF
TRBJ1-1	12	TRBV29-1	CSVGQGGTEAFF
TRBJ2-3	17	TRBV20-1	CSAGPAGGPGDTDTQYF
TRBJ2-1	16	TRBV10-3	CAISWTLESPYNEQFF
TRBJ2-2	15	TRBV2	CASSERALNTGELFF
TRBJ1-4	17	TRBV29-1	CSVEDLRHHGLREKLFF
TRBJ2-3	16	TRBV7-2	CASSLRLAGGVDTQYF
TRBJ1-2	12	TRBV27	CASSAKGQRYTF
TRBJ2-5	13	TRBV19	CASSKREGETQYF
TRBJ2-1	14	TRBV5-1	CASSFWGRVNEQFF
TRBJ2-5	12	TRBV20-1	CSAHRSQETQYF
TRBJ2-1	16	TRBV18	CASSQGTGRIDNEQFF
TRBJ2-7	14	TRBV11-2	CASSRPGPTYEQYF
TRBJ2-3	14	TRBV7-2	CASSVGRGTDTQYF
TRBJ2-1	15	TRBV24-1	CATSGGGEDMNEQFF
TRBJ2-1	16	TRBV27	CASSFFTSGTYNEQFF
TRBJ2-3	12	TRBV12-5	CASGLGADTQYF
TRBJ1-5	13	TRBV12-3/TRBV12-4	CASSSPPGQPQHF
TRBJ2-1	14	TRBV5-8	CASSYRVGGNEQFF
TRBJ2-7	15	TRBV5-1	CASSFRRPEAYEQYF
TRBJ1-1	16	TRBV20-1	CSARDSRRNPNTEAFF
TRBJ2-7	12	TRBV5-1	CASSLGPGEQYF
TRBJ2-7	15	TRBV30	CAWSKDSRPPYEQYF
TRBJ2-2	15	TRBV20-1	CSARGASGGAGELFF
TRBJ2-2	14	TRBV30	CAWSVQGVTGELFF
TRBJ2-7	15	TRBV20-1	CSARDPTSGKDEQYF
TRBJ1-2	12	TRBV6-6	CASGSYRIDGTF
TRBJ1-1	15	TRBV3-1	CASSQDRARATEAFF
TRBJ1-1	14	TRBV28	CASSSGQANTEAFF
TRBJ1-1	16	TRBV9	CASSVNPSPKNTEAFF
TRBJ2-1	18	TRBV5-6	CASSLGLAGNPYDNEQFF
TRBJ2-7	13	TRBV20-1	CSARGTGGGEQYF
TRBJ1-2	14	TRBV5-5	CASSSRGGGSGYTF
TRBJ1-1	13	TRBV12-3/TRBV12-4	CASSLAIGDEAFF
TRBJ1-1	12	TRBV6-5	CASTPGAGAAFF
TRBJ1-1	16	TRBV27	CASSTLRDYRITEAFF
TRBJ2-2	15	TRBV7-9	CASSSDSTNTGELFF
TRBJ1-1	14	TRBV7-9	CASSSGHKNTEAFF
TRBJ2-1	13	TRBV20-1	CSAPASTYNEQFF
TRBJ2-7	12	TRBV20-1	CSARGSVDEQYF
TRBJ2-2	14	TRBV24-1	CATRGQGSDGELFF
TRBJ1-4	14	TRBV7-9	CASSWGATNEKLFF
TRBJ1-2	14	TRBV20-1	CSASVGGTVHGYTF
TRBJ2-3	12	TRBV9	CASSVDYDTQYF
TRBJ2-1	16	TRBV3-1	CASRLRTTGTGNEQFF